The 5 T cell receptor beta chains listed next were all sequenced from one sample in a study of T cells after yellow fever vaccination. TCRdb re-called the 5' RACE reads through MiXCR, storing one row per CDR3 protein. Here the sample spans a few hundred thousand distinct CDR3 sequences, around a sixth being singletons. The material sequenced was PBMCs, taken before the yellow fever booster vaccination. The receptors were sampled from a man aged 18 to 29 who received the YFV17D yellow fever vaccine.

This clonotype was picked up many times. The V and J genes are TRBV29-1 and TRBJ1-3, with 7 bases lining up with TRBD1. Germline V gene lookup returns CDR1 SQVTM and CDR2 ANQGSEA. Trimming removed 7 bases from V and 4 bases from J; junction bases left unmatched: 16. The CDR3 sequence is 16 residues long. CDR3 nucleotide sequence: TGCAGCGCCAAACCCAGAGAGGGGGCGCAGGGAAACACCATATATTTT. It translates to CSAKPREGAQGNTIYF.

This rearrangement joins TRBV7-3 to TRBJ2-1, with 8 bases that match TRBD1. This CDR3 spans 17 amino acids. Germline trimming cut 4 bases from V and 6 bases from J; bases unmatched to any gene: 14. The germline gives CDR1 SGHTA, CDR2 FQGTGA. The CDR3 DNA sequence: TGTGCCAGCAGCTCGAGCAGTGACAGGGGAATAGGCAATGAGCAGTTCTTC. Translation gives CASSSSSDRGIGNEQFF. The full variable domain, with the rest looked up from reference TRBV7-3 and TRBJ2-1, is GAGVSQTPSNKVTEKGKYVELRCDPISGHTALYWYRQSLGQGPEFLIYFQGTGAADDSGLPNDRFFAVRPEGSVSTLKIQRTERGDSAVYLCASSSSSDRGIGNEQFFGPGTRLTVL.

This clonotype turned up a few times. The V gene is TRBV4-3, the J gene TRBJ1-3; D unresolved. Trimming stripped 4 bases from V and 0 bases from J, with 10 bases between. The V gene's germline CDR1 is LGHNA and CDR2 YSLEER. CDR3 size: 15 residues. In nucleotides, the CDR3 is TGCGCCAGCAGCCGAGATCTCTCCTCTGGAAACACCATATATTTT. Protein product: CASSRDLSSGNTIYF.

The chain uses TRBV7-3 and TRBJ2-2; the D is unclear. Between the trimmed V and J ends, which lost 2 bases and 6 bases, there was a span of 10 bases. Germline CDR1 SGHTA, CDR2 FQGTGA. The CDR3 runs 14 residues. This CDR3 reads CASSLPGSAGELFF. For the CDR3, the DNA is TGTGCCAGCAGCTTACCTGGGTCGGCCGGGGAGCTGTTTTTT.

Here the CDR3 reads CASSTGQGLTTGNTIYF. Written as DNA, the CDR3 is TGTGCCAGCAGTACCGGACAGGGGCTGACCACCGGAAACACCATATATTTT. The V call is TRBV6-1, the J call TRBJ1-3; 9 nucleotides line up with TRBD1. This CDR3 region has 17 residues. Unmatched junction bases numbered 12, after V lost 5 bases and J lost 4 bases. CDR1 is MNHNS, CDR2 SASEGT, per germline.